Listed here are 12 T cell receptor beta chains from one sample, sequenced in a study of cytomegalovirus exposure and HLA in healthy donors. 13 Jbeta primers and 60 Vbeta primers were used for the PCR. Assay used: immunoSEQ multiplex PCR; TCRdb lists only in-frame clones, some missing. The sample comprises about 130,000 clones, roughly four fifths of which are singletons, and under 3.5% rests with the top ten. The sequencing sample was made of PBMCs. The receptor set was obtained from a man aged 25 to 45 in good health and CMV-seronegative.

The chain has TRBV25-1 and TRBJ1-4; tentative D call: TRBD1 (5 bases). This CDR3 spans 14 amino acids. Germline V gene data show CDR1 as MGHDK and CDR2 as SYGVNS. V lost 1 base and J 8 bases, leaving 11 bases between the germline ends. The DNA of the CDR3 is TGTGCCAGCAGTGAATCAGGGATCGGGGAAAAACTGTTTTTT. Amino acid sequence: CASSESGIGEKLFF.

The genes are TRBV19 and TRBJ1-2; D perhaps matches TRBD1 (5 bases). From germline, CDR1 is LNHDA and CDR2 SQIVND (reference sequence). The CDR3 extends over 13 amino acids. The germline V and J ends were trimmed by 6 bases and 8 bases, with 16 bases remaining between them. The CDR3 DNA follows: TGTGCCAGTAGCCCACAGGCTTTGCTGGGCTACACCTTC. Amino acids: CASSPQALLGYTF. The complete variable domain, with remaining parts taken from reference TRBV19 and TRBJ1-2, reads DGGITQSPKYLFRKEGQNVTLSCEQNLNHDAMYWYRQDPGQGLRLIYYSQIVNDFQKGDIAEGYSVSREKKESFPLTVTSAQKNPTAFYLCASSPQALLGYTFGSGTRLTVV.

This chain uses TRBV7-9 with TRBJ2-5; weak D call: TRBD1 (6 bases). Trimming removed 1 base from V and 0 bases from J, with 9 bases in between. Germline loops: CDR1 SEHNR, CDR2 FQNEAQ (reference sequence). The CDR3 is 15 amino acids. In DNA, the CDR3 is TGTGCCAGCAGCTTAGTTAGGGGGAACCAAGAGACCCAGTACTTC. Encoded protein: CASSLVRGNQETQYF.

This sequence joins TRBV29-1 and TRBJ2-7; 10 bases are a match to TRBD1. Germline CDR1 is SQVTM and CDR2 is ANQGSEA. The CDR3 is 16 amino acids. V lost 2 bases, J lost 6 bases, and 13 bases stayed unmatched. CDR3 in DNA: TGCAGCGTTGAAAGGTGGTCGGGACAGGGGAACAGCGAGCAGTACTTC. It translates to CSVERWSGQGNSEQYF.

The chain recombines TRBV25-1 with TRBJ1-3, with D possibly matching TRBD1 (6 bases). Between the trimmed V and J ends, which lost 2 bases and 4 bases, there was a span of 15 bases. In germline, CDR1 is MGHDK, CDR2 SYGVNS. The CDR3 totals 16 residues. CDR3 residues: CASSELDSRPGNTIYF. The DNA of the CDR3 is TGTGCCAGCAGTGAACTGGACAGCCGTCCCGGAAACACCATATATTTT. Full variable domain (outside the CDR3, taken from reference TRBV25-1 and TRBJ1-3): EADIYQTPRYLVIGTGKKITLECSQTMGHDKMYWYQQDPGMELHLIHYSYGVNSTEKGDLSSESTVSRIRTEHFPLTLESARPSHTSQYLCASSELDSRPGNTIYFGEGSWLTVV.

This clone was found a few times. The junction does not match germline at one end; this may be a read error. The rearrangement uses TRBV7-7 and TRBJ2-5; TRBD1 matches 9 bases. The CDR3 totals 15 residues. Germline lookup yields CDR1 SSHAT and CDR2 FNYEAQ (reference sequence). The CDR3 is CASSSGTGTQETQYF. The CDR3 nucleotides are TGTGCTAGCAGTTCCGGGACAGGGACCCAAGAGACCCAGTACTTC.

This chain connects TRBV9 to TRBJ1-1; 8 positions agree with TRBD1. The CDR3 contains 18 residues. The V and J ends lost 0 bases and 0 bases, in that order; junction bases with no gene match: 10. The germline V gene has CDR1 SGDLS and CDR2 YYNGEE. In DNA, the CDR3 is TGTGCCAGCAGCGTAGAGGGACAGGAATCACGAATGAACACTGAAGCTTTCTTT. Protein sequence: CASSVEGQESRMNTEAFF. The full variable domain, in which reference TRBV9 and TRBJ1-1 provide the parts outside the CDR3, is DSGVTQTPKHLITATGQRVTLRCSPRSGDLSVYWYQQSLDQGLQFLIQYYNGEERAKGNILERFSAQQFPDLHSELNLSSLELGDSALYFCASSVEGQESRMNTEAFFGQGTRLTVV.

The chain has TRBV28 and TRBJ2-7; tentative D call: TRBD1 (6 bases). The V and J ends lost 6 bases and 0 bases respectively, with 15 bases between them. This CDR3 is built from 15 residues. Germline V gene lookup returns CDR1 MDHEN and CDR2 SYDVKM. CDR3 sequence (DNA): TGTGCCAGCAGAACGGACAGCACGTACTCCTACGAGCAGTACTTC. Translation gives CASRTDSTYSYEQYF.

The chain employs TRBV6-6 and TRBJ1-3, with D uncertain. Per germline, CDR1 MNHNY and CDR2 SVGAGI (reference sequence). CDR3 length: 15 amino acids. Deletions cut 2 bases from V and 0 bases from J, with 8 bases between. CDR3 residues: CASSYPTVSGNTIYF. CDR3 bases: TGTGCCAGCAGTTACCCCACAGTCTCTGGAAACACCATATATTTT.

The V and J genes are TRBV19 and TRBJ2-1; 7 positions agree with TRBD2. Trimming cost V 3 bases and J 8 bases; bases outside gene matches: 10. Per the germline V gene, CDR1 is LNHDA and CDR2 is SQIVND (reference sequence). The CDR3 runs to 15 residues. In DNA, the CDR3 is TGTGCCAGTAGTATGGGACTAACAACAATGGATGAGCAGTTCTTC. This codes for CASSMGLTTMDEQFF.

In its sample, this clone was seen once. The chain is built from TRBV29-1 and TRBJ2-4; 7 bases fit TRBD2. Per germline, CDR1 SQVTM and CDR2 ANQGSEA. The CDR3 is made up of 17 amino acids. With 1 base clipped from V and 8 bases from J, the junction kept 17 bases outside the gene matches. The CDR3 protein is CSVEGGSGGYGIDIQYF. Written as DNA, the CDR3 is TGCAGCGTTGAAGGGGGGTCCGGGGGGTACGGGATTGACATTCAGTACTTC.

V gene TRBV6-5 combines with J gene TRBJ1-2; D ambiguous. Trimming stripped 0 bases from V and 2 bases from J, with 13 bases between. CDR3 length: 16 amino acids. Germline loops: CDR1 MNHEY, CDR2 SVGAGI. CDR3 nucleotide sequence: TGTGCCAGCAGTTACTCAGCGGGCAGATCGAACTATGGCTACACCTTC. Translation: CASSYSAGRSNYGYTF.